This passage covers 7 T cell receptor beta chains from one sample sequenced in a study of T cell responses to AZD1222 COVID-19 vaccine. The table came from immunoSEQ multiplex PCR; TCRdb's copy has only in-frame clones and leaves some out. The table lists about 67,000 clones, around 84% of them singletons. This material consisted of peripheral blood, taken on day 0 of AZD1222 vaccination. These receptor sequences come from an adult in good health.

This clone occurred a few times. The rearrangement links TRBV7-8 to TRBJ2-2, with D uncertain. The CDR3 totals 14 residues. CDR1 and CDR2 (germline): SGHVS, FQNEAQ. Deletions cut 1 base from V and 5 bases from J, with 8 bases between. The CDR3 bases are TGTGCCAGCAGCTTAGTTTCGAGGACCGGGGAGCTGTTTTTT. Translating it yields CASSLVSRTGELFF.

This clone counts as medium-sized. The CDR3 reads CASSPPGQGNGYTF. CDR3 DNA: TGTGCCAGCAGTCCCCCGGGACAGGGTAATGGCTACACCTTC. This chain connects TRBV27 to TRBJ1-2, with 9 bases identical to TRBD1. Germline CDR1 is MNHEY and CDR2 is SMNVEV (reference sequence). CDR3 length equals 14 residues. Germline trimming cut 5 bases from V and 6 bases from J; bases unmatched to any gene: 7.

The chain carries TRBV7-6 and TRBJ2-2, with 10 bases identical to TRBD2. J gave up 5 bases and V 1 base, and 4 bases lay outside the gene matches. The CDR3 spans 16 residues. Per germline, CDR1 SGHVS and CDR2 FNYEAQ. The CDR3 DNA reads TGTGCCAGCAGCTTAGGGACTAGCGGAATAACCGGGGAGCTGTTTTTT. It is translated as CASSLGTSGITGELFF.

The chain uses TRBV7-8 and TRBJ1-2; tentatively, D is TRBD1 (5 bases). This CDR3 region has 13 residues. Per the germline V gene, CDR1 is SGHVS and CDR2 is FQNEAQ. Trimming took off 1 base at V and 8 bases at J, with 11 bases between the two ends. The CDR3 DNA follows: TGTGCCAGCAGCTTAGTCAAGGGGAGAGGCTACACCTTC. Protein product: CASSLVKGRGYTF.

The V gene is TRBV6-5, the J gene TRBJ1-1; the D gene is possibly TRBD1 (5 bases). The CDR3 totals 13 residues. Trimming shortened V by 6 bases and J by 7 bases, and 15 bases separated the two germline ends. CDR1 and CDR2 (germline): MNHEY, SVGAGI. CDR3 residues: CASSLGGRGEAFF. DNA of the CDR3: TGTGCCAGCAGCCTTGGGGGTAGGGGTGAAGCTTTCTTT.

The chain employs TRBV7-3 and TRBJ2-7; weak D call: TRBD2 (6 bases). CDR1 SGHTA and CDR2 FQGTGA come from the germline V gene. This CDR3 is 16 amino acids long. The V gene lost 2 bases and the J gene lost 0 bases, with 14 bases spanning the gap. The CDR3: CASSLGVSGLSYEQYF. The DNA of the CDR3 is TGTGCCAGCAGCTTAGGGGTTAGCGGTCTCTCCTACGAGCAGTACTTC.

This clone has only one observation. CDR3 coding DNA: TGTGCCAGCAGCCCGGAATCAGGGCGGCCCGGGGAGCTGTTTTTT. This sequence encodes CASSPESGRPGELFF. This chain joins TRBV5-5 and TRBJ2-2; D perhaps matches TRBD1 (5 bases). This CDR3 has 15 amino acids. The V gene's germline CDR1 is SGHKS and CDR2 YYEKEE (reference sequence). Trimming left V 4 bases short and J 6 bases short, with 16 bases between.